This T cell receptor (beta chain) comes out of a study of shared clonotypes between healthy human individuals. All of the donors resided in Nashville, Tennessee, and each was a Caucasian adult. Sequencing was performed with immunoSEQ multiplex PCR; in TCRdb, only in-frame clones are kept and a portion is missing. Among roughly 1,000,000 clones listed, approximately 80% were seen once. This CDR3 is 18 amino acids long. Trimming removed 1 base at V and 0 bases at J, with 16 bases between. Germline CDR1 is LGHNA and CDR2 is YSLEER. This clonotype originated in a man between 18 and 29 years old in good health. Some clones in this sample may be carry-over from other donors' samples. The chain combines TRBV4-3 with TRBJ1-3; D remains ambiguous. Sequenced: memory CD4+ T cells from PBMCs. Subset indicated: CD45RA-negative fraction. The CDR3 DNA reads TGCGCCAGCAGCCAAGGTAGATCGGGCGGCAACTCTGGAAACACCATATATTTT. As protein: CASSQGRSGGNSGNTIYF.